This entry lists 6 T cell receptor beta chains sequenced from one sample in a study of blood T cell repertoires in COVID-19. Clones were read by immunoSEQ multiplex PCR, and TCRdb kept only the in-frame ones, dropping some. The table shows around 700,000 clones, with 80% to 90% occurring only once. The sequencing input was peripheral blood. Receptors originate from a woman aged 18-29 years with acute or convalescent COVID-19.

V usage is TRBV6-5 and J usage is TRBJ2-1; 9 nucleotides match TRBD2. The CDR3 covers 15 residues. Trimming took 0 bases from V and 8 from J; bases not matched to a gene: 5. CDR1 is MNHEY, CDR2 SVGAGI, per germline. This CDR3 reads CASSYSRLAVDEQFF. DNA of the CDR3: TGTGCCAGCAGTTACTCGAGACTAGCGGTGGATGAGCAGTTCTTC.

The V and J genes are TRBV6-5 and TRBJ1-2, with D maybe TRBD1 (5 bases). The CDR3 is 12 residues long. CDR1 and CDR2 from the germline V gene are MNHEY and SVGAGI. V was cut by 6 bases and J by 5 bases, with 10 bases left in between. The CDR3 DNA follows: TGTGCCAGCAGCTCGGGACTTTATGGCTACACCTTC. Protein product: CASSSGLYGYTF.

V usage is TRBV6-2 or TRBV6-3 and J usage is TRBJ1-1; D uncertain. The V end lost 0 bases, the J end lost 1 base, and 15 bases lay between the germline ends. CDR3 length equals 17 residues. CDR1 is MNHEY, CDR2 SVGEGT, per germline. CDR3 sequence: CASSYSTAGWANTEAFF. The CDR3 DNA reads TGTGCCAGCAGTTACTCGACGGCAGGATGGGCGAACACTGAAGCTTTCTTT.

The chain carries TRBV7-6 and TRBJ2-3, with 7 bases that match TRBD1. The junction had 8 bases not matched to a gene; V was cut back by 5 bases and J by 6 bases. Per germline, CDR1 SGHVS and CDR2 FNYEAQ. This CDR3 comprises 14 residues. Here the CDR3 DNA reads TGTGCCAGCAGCCTAACAGGGGACGCGGATACGCAGTATTTT. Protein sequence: CASSLTGDADTQYF.

This CDR3 reads CASSDRVAFF. The CDR3 nucleotides are TGTGCCAGCAGTGACAGGGTAGCTTTCTTT. The chain recombines TRBV25-1 with TRBJ1-1, with D possibly matching TRBD1 (5 bases). V was trimmed by 3 bases and J by 10 bases, leaving 6 bases between them. CDR3 length: 10 amino acids. Germline CDR1 reads MGHDK; CDR2 reads SYGVNS.

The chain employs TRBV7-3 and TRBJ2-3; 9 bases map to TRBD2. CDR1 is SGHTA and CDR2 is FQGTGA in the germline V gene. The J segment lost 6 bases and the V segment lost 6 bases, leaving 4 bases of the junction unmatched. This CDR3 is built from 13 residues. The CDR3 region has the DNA TGTGCCAGCAGTGCGACTAGCGGCGATACGCAGTATTTT. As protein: CASSATSGDTQYF.